This T cell receptor (beta chain) derives from a study of T cell repertoires in cytomegalovirus infection. Turning to the study itself: Use of recently identified HLA-C-restricted and well-studied HLA-B-restricted CMV epitopes was part of the study. Carrying CMV and the relevant HLA type showed in public TCR beta signatures. Findings and limits, study-wide: Cumulative public TCR beta family frequency identified carriers of CMV plus the relevant HLA.

A note on this clonotype: The antigen is undetermined.

TCRdb independently ran MiXCR on the reads; one entry per CDR3 protein. In the table there are about 220,000 distinct CDR3 sequences, about 38% of which are singletons. This CDR3 comprises 14 residues. Germline-derived CDR1 and CDR2 are MNHNS and SASEGT. Trimming took off 3 bases at V and 8 bases at J, with 14 bases between the two ends. This TCR was recovered from a human donor in good health (CMV status not recorded). Some clones in this sample may be carry-over from other donors' samples. The material sequenced was CD8+ T cells from cultured PBMCs, taken from culture after CMV antigen stimulation. The rearrangement links TRBV6-1 to TRBJ2-1; possibly TRBD1 for D (5 bases). CDR3 coding DNA: TGTGCCAGCAGTGACCCAGCAGACAGACATGAGCAGTTCTTC. This translates into CASSDPADRHEQFF.